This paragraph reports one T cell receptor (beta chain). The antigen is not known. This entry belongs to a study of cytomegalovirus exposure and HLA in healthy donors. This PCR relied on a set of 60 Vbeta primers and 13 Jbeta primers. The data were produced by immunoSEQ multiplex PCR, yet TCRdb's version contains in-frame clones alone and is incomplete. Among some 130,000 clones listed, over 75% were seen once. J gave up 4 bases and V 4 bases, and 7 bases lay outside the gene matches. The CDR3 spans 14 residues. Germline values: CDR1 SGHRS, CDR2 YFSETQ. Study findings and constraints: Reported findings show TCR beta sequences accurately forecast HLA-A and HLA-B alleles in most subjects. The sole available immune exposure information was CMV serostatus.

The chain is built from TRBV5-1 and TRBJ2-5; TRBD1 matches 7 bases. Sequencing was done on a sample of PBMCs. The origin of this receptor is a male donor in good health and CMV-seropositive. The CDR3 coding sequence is TGCGCCAGCAGCCCGCGGACAGGTGGAGAGACCCAGTACTTC. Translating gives CASSPRTGGETQYF.